One TCR beta chain is described in this entry. Antigen: not known. The protocol was immunoSEQ multiplex PCR, while the TCRdb copy is restricted to in-frame clones and leaves out a portion. The repertoire holds about 7,000 clones, with under 95% as singletons. The CDR3 spans 15 residues. The ends lost 5 bases at V and 2 bases at J; junction bases unmatched: 8. Germline CDR1 reads MDHEN; CDR2 reads SYDVKM. A marrow graft followed busulfan-fludarabine conditioning, with cyclophosphamide on days +3 and +4. This record belongs to a study of T cells after posttransplantation cyclophosphamide. Study findings and constraints: After PTCy, TRB diversity resembled that of CNI/methotrexate controls. Later post-transplant blood repertoires were often dominated by donor CD8+ memory clones. Skin or GI-infiltrating T cells shared few TRB sequences with blood.

The clonotype originates from a female patient aged 50-59 years who received an allogeneic stem cell transplant from a related donor, was CMV-positive, and had no GVHD. Some T cells may be graft donor cells. This material consisted of PBMCs, taken 1,300 to 1,500 days after allogeneic stem cell transplant with posttransplant cyclophosphamide. The chain carries TRBV28 and TRBJ2-7; 8 bases match TRBD1. The CDR3 nucleotides read TGTGCCAGCAGTCTCCTGACAGGGGACACCTACGAGCAGTACTTC. This sequence encodes CASSLLTGDTYEQYF.